This TCR beta chain was identified during a study of cytomegalovirus exposure and HLA in healthy donors. The study, taken as a whole, reports: Using a false discovery rate of 0.05, a later analysis showed that roughly 16,000 TCR beta sequences were associated with HLA alleles. Investigators reported over 150 TCR beta chains as tied to cytomegalovirus. What TCR beta sequences reportedly achieved was accurate prediction of HLA-A and HLA-B alleles in most subjects.

Turning to this clone: Its antigen is not identified.

PCR primers comprised 60 Vbeta and 13 Jbeta primers. Repertoires were generated with immunoSEQ multiplex PCR, while TCRdb's copy carries only in-frame clones and drops some. The profile shows around 200,000 clones, 86% of them singletons. The source of this sequence is a woman in her 30s in good health and CMV-seronegative. The sequenced sample consisted of PBMCs.

CDR3 DNA: TGTGCCAGCTCACCACAGGGACAGAATAATTCACCCCTCCACTTT. Its translation is CASSPQGQNNSPLHF. The gene calls are TRBV18 and TRBJ1-6, with 7 bases fitting TRBD1. This CDR3 region has 15 residues. V lost 1 base to trimming and J lost 5 bases; unmatched junction nucleotides: 2. The germline V gene has CDR1 KGHSH and CDR2 LQKENI.